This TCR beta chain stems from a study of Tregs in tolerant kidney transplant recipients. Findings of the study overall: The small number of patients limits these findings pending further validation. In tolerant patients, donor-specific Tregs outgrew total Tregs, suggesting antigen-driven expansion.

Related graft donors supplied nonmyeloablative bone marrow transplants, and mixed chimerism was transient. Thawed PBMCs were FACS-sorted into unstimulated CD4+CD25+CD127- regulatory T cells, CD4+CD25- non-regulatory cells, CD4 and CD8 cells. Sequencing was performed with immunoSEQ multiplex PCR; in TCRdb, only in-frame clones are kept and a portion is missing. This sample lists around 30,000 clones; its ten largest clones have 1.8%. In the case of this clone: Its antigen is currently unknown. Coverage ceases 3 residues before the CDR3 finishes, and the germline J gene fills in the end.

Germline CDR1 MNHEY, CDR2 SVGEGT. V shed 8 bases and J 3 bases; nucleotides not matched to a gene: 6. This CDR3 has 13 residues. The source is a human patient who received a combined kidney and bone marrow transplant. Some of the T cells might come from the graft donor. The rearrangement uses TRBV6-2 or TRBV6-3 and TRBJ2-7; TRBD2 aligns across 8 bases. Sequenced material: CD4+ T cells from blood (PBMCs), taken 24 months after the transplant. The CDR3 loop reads CASHPTSGYEQYF. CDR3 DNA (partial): TGTGCCAGCCATCCAACTAGCGGCTACGAG.